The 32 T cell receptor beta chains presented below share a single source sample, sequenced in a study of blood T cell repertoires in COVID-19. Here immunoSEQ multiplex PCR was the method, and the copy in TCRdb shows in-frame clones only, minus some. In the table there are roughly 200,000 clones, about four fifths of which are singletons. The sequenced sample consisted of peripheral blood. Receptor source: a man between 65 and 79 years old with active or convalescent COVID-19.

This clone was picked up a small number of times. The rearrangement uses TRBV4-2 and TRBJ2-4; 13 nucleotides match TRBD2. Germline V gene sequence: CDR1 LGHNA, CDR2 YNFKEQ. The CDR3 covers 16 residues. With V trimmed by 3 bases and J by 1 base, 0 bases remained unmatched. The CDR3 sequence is CASSQGLAGAKNIQYF. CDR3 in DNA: TGTGCCAGCAGCCAGGGACTAGCGGGGGCCAAAAACATTCAGTACTTC.

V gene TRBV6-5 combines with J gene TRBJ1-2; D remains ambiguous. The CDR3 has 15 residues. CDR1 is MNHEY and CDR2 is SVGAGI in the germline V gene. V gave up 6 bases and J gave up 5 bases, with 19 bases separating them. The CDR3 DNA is TGTGCCAGCAGACCCCCCGGGGTGGCCAAATATGGCTACACCTTC. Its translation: CASRPPGVAKYGYTF.

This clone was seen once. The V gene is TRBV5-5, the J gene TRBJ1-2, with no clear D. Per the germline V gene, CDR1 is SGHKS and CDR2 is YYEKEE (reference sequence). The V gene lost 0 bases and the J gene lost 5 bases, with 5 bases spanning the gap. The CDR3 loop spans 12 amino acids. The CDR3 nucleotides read TGTGCCAGCAGCTTGGATAGTTATGGCTACACCTTC. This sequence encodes CASSLDSYGYTF.

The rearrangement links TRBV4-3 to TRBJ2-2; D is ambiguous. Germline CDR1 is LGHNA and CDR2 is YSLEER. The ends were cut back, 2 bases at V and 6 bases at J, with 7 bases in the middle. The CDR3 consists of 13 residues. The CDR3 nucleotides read TGCGCCAGCAGCCAAATCCTCTCCGGGGAGCTGTTTTTT. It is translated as CASSQILSGELFF.

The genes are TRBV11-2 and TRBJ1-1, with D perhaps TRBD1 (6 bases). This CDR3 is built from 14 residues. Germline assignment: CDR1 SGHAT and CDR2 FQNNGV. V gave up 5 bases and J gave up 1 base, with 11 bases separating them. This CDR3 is CASSPTTGNTEAFF. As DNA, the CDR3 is TGTGCCAGCAGCCCAACGACAGGGAACACTGAAGCTTTCTTT.

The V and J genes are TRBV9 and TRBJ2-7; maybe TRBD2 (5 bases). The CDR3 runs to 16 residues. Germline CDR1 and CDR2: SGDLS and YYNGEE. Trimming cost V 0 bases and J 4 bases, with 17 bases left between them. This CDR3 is CASSVAIGDGLYEQYF. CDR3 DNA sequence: TGTGCCAGCAGCGTAGCTATCGGGGATGGGTTGTACGAGCAGTACTTC.

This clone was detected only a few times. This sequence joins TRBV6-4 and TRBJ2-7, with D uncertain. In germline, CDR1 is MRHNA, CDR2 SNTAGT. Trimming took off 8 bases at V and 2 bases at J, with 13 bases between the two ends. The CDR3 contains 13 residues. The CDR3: CASPECRTYEQYF. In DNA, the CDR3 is TGTGCCAGCCCTGAGTGCAGGACCTACGAGCAGTACTTC.

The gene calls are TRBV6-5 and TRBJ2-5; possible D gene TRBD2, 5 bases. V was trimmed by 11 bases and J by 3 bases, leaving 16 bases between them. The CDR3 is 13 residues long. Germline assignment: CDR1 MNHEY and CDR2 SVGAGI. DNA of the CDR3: TGTGCCTCGGCGGGCAGCTATGAAGAGACCCAGTACTTC. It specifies CASAGSYEETQYF.

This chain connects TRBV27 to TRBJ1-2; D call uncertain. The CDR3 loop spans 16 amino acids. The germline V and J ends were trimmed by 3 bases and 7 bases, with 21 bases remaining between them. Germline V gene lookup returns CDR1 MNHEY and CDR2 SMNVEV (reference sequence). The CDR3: CASSFSALSPSGGYTF. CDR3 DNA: TGTGCCAGCAGTTTTTCGGCGTTAAGTCCGTCAGGTGGCTACACCTTC.

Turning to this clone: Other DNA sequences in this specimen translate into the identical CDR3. The DNA of the CDR3 is TGTGCCAGCAGCCAAGGGCAGGGGAGCAATCAGCCCCAGCATTTT. This codes for CASSQGQGSNQPQHF. The genes are TRBV3-1 (or the pseudogene TRBV3-2) and TRBJ1-5; TRBD1 is a possible D gene (6 bases). CDR3 length: 15 residues. Per germline, CDR1 LGHDT and CDR2 YNNKEL (reference sequence). The V end lost 1 base, the J end lost 1 base, and 8 bases lay between the germline ends.

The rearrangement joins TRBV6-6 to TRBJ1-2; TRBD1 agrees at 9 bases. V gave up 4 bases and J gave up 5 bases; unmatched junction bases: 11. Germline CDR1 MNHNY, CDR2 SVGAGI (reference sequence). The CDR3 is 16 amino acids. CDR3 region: CASSSHLDRGGYGYTF. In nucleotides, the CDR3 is TGTGCCAGCAGTTCTCACTTGGACAGGGGCGGATATGGCTACACCTTC.

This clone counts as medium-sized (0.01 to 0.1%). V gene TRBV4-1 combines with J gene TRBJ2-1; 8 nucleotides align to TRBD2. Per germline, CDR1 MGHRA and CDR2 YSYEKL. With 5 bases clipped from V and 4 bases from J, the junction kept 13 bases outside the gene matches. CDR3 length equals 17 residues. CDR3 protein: CASSSWGGTSGYNEQFF. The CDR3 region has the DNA TGCGCCAGCAGCAGCTGGGGGGGGACTAGTGGTTACAATGAGCAGTTCTTC.

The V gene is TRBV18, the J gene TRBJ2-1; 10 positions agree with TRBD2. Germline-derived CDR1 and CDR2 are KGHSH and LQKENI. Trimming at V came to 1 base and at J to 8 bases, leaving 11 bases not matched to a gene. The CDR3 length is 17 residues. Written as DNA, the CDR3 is TGTGCCAGCTCACCACAGAGGGGTCTAGCGGGAGTAGATGAGCAGTTCTTC. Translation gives CASSPQRGLAGVDEQFF.

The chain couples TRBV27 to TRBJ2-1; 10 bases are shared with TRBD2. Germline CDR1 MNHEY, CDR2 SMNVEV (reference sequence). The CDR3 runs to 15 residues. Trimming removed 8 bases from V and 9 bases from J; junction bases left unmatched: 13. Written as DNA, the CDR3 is TGTGCCAGCGGTACTCCCGCTAGCGGGGGTGGTGAGCAGTTCTTC. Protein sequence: CASGTPASGGGEQFF.

Here the CDR3 reads CASTRGGASNQPQHF. For the CDR3, the DNA is TGTGCCAGTACCCGCGGGGGGGCCAGCAATCAGCCCCAGCATTTT. The chain carries TRBV19 and TRBJ1-5; TRBD1 might be the D (6 bases). The ends were cut back, 7 bases at V and 1 base at J, with 14 bases in the middle. The CDR3 length is 15 residues. Germline-derived CDR1 and CDR2 are LNHDA and SQIVND (reference sequence).

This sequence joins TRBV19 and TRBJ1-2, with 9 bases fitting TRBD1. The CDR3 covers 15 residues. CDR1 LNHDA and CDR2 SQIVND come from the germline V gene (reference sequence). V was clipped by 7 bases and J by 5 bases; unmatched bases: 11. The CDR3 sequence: CASTGPVGTGYGYTF. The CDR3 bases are TGTGCCAGTACCGGGCCTGTAGGGACAGGGTATGGCTACACCTTC.

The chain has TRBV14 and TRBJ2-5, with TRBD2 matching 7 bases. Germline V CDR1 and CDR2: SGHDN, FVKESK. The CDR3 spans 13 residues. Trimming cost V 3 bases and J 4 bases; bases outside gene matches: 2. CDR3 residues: CASSHRLAETQYF. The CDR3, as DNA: TGTGCCAGCAGCCACAGACTAGCAGAGACCCAGTACTTC.

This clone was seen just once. The CDR3 DNA reads as TGCGCCAGCAGTCCAGTAACAGATACGCAGTATTTT. Protein sequence: CASSPVTDTQYF. V usage is TRBV5-1 and J usage is TRBJ2-3; D ambiguous. CDR3 length: 12 residues. Trimming took 5 bases from V and 3 from J, leaving 7 bases between them. Germline loops: CDR1 SGHRS, CDR2 YFSETQ. Full variable domain (missing parts from reference TRBV5-1 and TRBJ2-3): KAGVTQTPRYLIKTRGQQVTLSCSPISGHRSVSWYQQTPGQGLQFLFEYFSETQRNKGNFPGRFSGRQFSNSRSEMNVSTLELGDSALYLCASSPVTDTQYFGPGTRLTVL.

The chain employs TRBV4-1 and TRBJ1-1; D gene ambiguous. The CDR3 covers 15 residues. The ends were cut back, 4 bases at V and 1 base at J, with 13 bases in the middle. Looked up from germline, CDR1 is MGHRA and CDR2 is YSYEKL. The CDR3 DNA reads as TGCGCCAGCAGCCTCAAGATATCAGAGAACACTGAAGCTTTCTTT. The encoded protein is CASSLKISENTEAFF.

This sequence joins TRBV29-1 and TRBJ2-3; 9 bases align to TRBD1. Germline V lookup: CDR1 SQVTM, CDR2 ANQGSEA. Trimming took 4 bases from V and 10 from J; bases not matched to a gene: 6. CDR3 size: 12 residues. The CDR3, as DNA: TGCAGCGTTGGGAGGGACAGGGATCCGCAGTATTTT. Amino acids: CSVGRDRDPQYF.

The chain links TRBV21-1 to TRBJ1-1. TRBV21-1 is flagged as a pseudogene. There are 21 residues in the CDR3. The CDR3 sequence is CASSKGTLVGTTLIYNTEAFF. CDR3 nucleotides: TGTGCCAGCAGCAAAGGAACGTTGGTCGGCACTACTTTAATTTATAACACTGAAGCTTTCTTT.

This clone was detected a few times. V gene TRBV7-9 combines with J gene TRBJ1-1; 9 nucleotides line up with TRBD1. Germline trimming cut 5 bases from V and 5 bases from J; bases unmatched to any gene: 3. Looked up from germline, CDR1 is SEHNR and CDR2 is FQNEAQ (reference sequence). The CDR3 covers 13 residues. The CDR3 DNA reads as TGTGCCAGCAGCGGAGACAGGGGGACTGAAGCTTTCTTT. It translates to CASSGDRGTEAFF. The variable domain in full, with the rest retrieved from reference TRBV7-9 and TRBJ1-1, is DTGVSQNPRHKITKRGQNVTFRCDPISEHNRLYWYRQTLGQGPEFLTYFQNEAQLEKSRLLSDRFSAERPKGSFSTLEIQRTEQGDSAMYLCASSGDRGTEAFFGQGTRLTVV.

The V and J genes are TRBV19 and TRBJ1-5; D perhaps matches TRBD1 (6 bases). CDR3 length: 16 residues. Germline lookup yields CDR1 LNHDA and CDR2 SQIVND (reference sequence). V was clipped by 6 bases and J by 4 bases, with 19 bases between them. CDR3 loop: CASRRGGGAINQPQHF. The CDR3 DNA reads TGTGCCAGTAGGCGGGGCGGGGGCGCGATTAATCAGCCCCAGCATTTT.

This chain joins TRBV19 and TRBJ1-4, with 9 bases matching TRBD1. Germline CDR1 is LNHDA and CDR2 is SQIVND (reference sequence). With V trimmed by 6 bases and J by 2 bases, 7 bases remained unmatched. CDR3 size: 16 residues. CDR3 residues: CASRPKQGATNEKLFF. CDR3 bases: TGTGCCAGTAGACCCAAACAGGGGGCGACTAATGAAAAACTGTTTTTT.

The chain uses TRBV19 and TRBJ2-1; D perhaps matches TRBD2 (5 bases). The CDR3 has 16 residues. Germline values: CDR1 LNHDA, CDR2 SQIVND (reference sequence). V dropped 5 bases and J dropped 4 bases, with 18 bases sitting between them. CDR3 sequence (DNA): TGTGCCAGTAGTGCCAATTCGGACTTACCGTACAATGAGCAGTTCTTC. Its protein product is CASSANSDLPYNEQFF.

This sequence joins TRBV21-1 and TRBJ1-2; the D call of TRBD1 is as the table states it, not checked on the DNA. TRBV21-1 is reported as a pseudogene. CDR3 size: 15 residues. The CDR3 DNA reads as TGTGCCAGCAGCAAAGATTCCAGGGAAGCATGTGGCTACACCTTC. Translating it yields CASSKDSREACGYTF.

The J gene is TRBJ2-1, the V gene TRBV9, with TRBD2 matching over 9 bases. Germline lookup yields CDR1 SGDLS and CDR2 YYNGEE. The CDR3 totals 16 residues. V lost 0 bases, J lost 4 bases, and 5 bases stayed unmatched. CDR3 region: CASSVVGSGGYNEQFF. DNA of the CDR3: TGTGCCAGCAGCGTAGTAGGTAGCGGGGGTTACAATGAGCAGTTCTTC.

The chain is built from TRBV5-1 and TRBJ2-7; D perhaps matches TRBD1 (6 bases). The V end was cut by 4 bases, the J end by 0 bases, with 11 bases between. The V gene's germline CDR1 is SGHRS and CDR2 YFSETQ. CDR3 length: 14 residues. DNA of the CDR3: TGCGCCAGCAGCCCCCGGGACATCTCCTACGAGCAGTACTTC. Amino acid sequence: CASSPRDISYEQYF.

This CDR3 is CASSRDRGNNSPLHF. CDR3 coding DNA: TGTGCCAGCAGCCGGGACAGGGGGAATAATTCACCCCTCCACTTT. V and J are TRBV7-3 and TRBJ1-6, with 11 bases aligning to TRBD1. The CDR3 covers 15 residues. V shed 5 bases, J shed 5 bases, and the junction held 2 bases outside the gene matches. Germline assignment: CDR1 SGHTA and CDR2 FQGTGA.

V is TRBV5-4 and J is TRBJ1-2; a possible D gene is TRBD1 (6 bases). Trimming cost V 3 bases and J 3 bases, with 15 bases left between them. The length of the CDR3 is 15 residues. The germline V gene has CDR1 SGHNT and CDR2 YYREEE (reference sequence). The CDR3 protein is CASSSGGGADYGYTF. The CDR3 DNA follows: TGTGCCAGCAGCTCTGGGGGGGGCGCGGACTATGGCTACACCTTC.

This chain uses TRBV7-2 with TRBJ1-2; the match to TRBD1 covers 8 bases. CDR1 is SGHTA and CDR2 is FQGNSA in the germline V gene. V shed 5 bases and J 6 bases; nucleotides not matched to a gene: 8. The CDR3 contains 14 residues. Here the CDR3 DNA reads TGTGCCAGCAGCAAGACCGGACAGGGAAATGGCTACACCTTC. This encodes CASSKTGQGNGYTF.

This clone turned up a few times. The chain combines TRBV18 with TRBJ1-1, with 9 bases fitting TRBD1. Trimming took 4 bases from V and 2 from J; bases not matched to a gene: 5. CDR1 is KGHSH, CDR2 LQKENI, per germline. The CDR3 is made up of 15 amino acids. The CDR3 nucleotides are TGTGCCAGCTCACGGGACAGGGTCTCCAACACTGAAGCTTTCTTT. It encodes CASSRDRVSNTEAFF.